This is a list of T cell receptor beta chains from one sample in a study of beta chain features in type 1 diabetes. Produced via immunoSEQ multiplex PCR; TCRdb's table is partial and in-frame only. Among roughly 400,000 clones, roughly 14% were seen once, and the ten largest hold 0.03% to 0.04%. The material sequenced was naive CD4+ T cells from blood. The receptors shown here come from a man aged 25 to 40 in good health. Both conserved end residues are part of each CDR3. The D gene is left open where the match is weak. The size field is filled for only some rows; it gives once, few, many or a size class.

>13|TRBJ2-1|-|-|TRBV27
CASSLREGDEQFF
TGTGCCAGCAGTTTAAGAGAAGGGGATGAGCAGTTCTTC
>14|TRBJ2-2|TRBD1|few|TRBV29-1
CSVGDRANTGELFF
TGCAGCGTCGGGGACAGGGCGAACACCGGGGAGCTGTTTTTT
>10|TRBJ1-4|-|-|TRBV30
CAWSAGKLFF
TGTGCCTGGAGTGCAGGGAAACTGTTTTTT
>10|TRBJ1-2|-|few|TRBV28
CASGRGGYTF
TGTGCCAGCGGGCGAGGTGGCTACACCTTC
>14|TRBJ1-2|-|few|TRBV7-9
CASSLAETANGYTF
TGTGCCAGCAGCTTAGCTGAGACCGCGAATGGCTACACCTTC
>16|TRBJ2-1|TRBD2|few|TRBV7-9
CASSSARGALSNEQFF
TGTGCCAGCAGCTCCGCGCGGGGGGCTCTTTCCAATGAGCAGTTCTTC
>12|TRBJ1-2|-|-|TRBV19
CASSIGPYGYTF
TGTGCCAGTAGTATAGGCCCCTATGGCTACACCTTC
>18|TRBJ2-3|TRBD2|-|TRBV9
CASSLHLGLAGSPDTQYF
TGTGCCAGCAGCCTACACCTCGGACTAGCGGGTTCCCCAGATACGCAGTATTTT
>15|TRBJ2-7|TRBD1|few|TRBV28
CASRPGQGRSYEQYF
TGTGCCAGCAGGCCTGGACAGGGAAGGTCCTACGAGCAGTACTTC
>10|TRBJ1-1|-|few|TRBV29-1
CSVMNTEAFF
TGCAGCGTAATGAACACTGAAGCTTTCTTT
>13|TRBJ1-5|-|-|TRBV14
CASSQGLNQPQHF
TGTGCCAGCAGCCAAGGGCTGAATCAGCCCCAGCATTTT
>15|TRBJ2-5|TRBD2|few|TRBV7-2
CASSSWTSFGETQYF
TGTGCCAGCAGCTCATGGACTAGCTTTGGCGAGACCCAGTACTTC
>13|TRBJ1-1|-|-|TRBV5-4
CASTSFGGAGAFF
TGTGCCAGCACCTCTTTTGGTGGGGCGGGAGCTTTCTTT
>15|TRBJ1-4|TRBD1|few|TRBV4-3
CASSQGDRDGEKLFF
TGCGCCAGCAGCCAAGGGGACAGGGATGGGGAAAAACTGTTTTTT
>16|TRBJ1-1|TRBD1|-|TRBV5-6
CASSLADRAMNTEAFF
TGTGCCAGCAGCTTGGCAGACAGGGCGATGAACACTGAAGCTTTCTTT